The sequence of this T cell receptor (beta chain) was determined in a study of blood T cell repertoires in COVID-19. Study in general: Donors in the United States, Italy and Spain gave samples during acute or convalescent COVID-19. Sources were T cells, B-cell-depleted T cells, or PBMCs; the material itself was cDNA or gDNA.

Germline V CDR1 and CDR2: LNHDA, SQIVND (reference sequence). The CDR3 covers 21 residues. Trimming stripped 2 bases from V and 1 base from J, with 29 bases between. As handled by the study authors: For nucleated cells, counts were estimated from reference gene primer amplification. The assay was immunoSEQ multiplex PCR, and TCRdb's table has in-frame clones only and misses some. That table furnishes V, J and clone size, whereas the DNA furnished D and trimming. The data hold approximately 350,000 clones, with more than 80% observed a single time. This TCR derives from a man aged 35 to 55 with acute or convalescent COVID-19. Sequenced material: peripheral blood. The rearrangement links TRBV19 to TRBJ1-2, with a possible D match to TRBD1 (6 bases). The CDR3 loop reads CASSIFRFQTGQTFSNYGYTF. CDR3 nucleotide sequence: TGTGCCAGTAGTATATTCCGGTTCCAAACAGGACAGACCTTTAGTAACTATGGCTACACCTTC. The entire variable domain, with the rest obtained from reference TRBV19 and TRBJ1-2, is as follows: DGGITQSPKYLFRKEGQNVTLSCEQNLNHDAMYWYRQDPGQGLRLIYYSQIVNDFQKGDIAEGYSVSREKKESFPLTVTSAQKNPTAFYLCASSIFRFQTGQTFSNYGYTFGSGTRLTVV.